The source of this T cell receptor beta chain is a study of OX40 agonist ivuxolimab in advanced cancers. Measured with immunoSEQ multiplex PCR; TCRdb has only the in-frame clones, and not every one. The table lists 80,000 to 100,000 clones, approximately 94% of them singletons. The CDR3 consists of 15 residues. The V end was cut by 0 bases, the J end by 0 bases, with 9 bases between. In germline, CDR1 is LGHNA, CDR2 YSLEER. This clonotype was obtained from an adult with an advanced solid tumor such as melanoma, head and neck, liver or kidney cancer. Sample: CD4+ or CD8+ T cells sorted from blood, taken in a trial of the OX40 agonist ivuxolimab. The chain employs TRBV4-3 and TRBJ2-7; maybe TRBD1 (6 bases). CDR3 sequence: CASSQDVTGSYEQYF. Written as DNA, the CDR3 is TGCGCCAGCAGCCAAGATGTGACAGGCTCCTACGAGCAGTACTTC.